Listed below are T cell receptor beta chains from one sample, sequenced in a study of cytomegalovirus exposure and HLA in healthy donors. Data came from immunoSEQ multiplex PCR; TCRdb stores just in-frame clones and leaves some out. Of approximately 110,000 clones listed, more than 60% are singletons. The specimen sequenced was PBMCs. The receptors originated from a female donor in good health and CMV-seropositive. Both conserved end residues are part of each CDR3. A D gene is named only where the DNA matches it firmly. Clone size is stated in some rows and not others, as once, few, many or a class when expanded.

j_gene: TRBJ2-2; v_gene: TRBV7-8; abundance: NA; d_gene: NA; CDR3nt: TGTGCCAGCAGCGTAGGGCACACCGGGGAGCTGTTTTTT; CDR3aa: CASSVGHTGELFF
j_gene: TRBJ2-1; v_gene: TRBV5-1; abundance: NA; d_gene: TRBD2; CDR3nt: TGCGCCAGCAGCGTAACTAGCGGGGGCCACAGTGAGCAGTTCTTC; CDR3aa: CASSVTSGGHSEQFF
j_gene: TRBJ2-1; v_gene: TRBV5-1; abundance: once; d_gene: NA; CDR3nt: TGCGCCAGCAGCGGGGGGGCGCGGTACAATGAGCAGTTCTTC; CDR3aa: CASSGGARYNEQFF
j_gene: TRBJ2-2; v_gene: TRBV9; abundance: few; d_gene: NA; CDR3nt: TGTGCCAGCAGCGTCGGGACACCTAACACCGGGGAGCTGTTTTTT; CDR3aa: CASSVGTPNTGELFF
j_gene: TRBJ1-1; v_gene: TRBV6-4; abundance: NA; d_gene: TRBD1; CDR3nt: TGTGCCAGCAGGGCTACCCTCGGGACAGGGGGCGATCTTGGGGACACTGAAGCTTTCTTT; CDR3aa: CASRATLGTGGDLGDTEAFF
j_gene: TRBJ2-1; v_gene: TRBV6-1; abundance: once; d_gene: NA; CDR3nt: TGTGCCAGTGGAGGACTGATCAATGAGCAGTTCTTC; CDR3aa: CASGGLINEQFF
j_gene: TRBJ2-1; v_gene: TRBV9; abundance: NA; d_gene: NA; CDR3nt: TGTGCCAGCAGCGTAGGATACACAACGTACAATGAGCAGTTCTTC; CDR3aa: CASSVGYTTYNEQFF
j_gene: TRBJ2-4; v_gene: TRBV30; abundance: NA; d_gene: NA; CDR3nt: TGTGCCTGGAGTCTCGGGGAAGTTCAGTACTTC; CDR3aa: CAWSLGEVQYF
j_gene: TRBJ1-2; v_gene: TRBV5-1; abundance: NA; d_gene: TRBD1; CDR3nt: TGCGCCAGCAGCTGGGGACAGCCCCTCTATGGCTACACCTTC; CDR3aa: CASSWGQPLYGYTF
j_gene: TRBJ2-7; v_gene: TRBV27; abundance: NA; d_gene: NA; CDR3nt: TGTGCCAGCAGTTTATTACGCCCGGGTCATTACGAGCAGTACTTC; CDR3aa: CASSLLRPGHYEQYF
j_gene: TRBJ2-3; v_gene: TRBV11-1; abundance: NA; d_gene: NA; CDR3nt: TGTGCCAGCAGCTTGAAAAGAAAAGCGGATACGCAGTATTTT; CDR3aa: CASSLKRKADTQYF
j_gene: TRBJ1-6; v_gene: TRBV12-5; abundance: NA; d_gene: NA; CDR3nt: TGTGCTAGTGGTTTACAAGACTCCCCCCTCCACTTT; CDR3aa: CASGLQDSPLHF
j_gene: TRBJ1-2; v_gene: TRBV5-4; abundance: NA; d_gene: NA; CDR3nt: TGTGCCAGCAGCTTGGACAGTCGGGGCTATGGCTACACCTTC; CDR3aa: CASSLDSRGYGYTF
j_gene: TRBJ2-7; v_gene: TRBV5-5; abundance: once; d_gene: NA; CDR3nt: TGTGCCAGCAGCTTGGGGGCAATCTACGAGCAGTACTTC; CDR3aa: CASSLGAIYEQYF
j_gene: TRBJ1-2; v_gene: TRBV6-1; abundance: NA; d_gene: TRBD1; CDR3nt: TGTGCCAGCAGTGCGGGACAGGGAATTATTTCCTATGGCTACACCTTC; CDR3aa: CASSAGQGIISYGYTF
j_gene: TRBJ2-7; v_gene: TRBV5-4; abundance: NA; d_gene: TRBD2; CDR3nt: TGTGCCAGCAGCTTGGATCGGACTAGCTACGACGAGCAGTACTTC; CDR3aa: CASSLDRTSYDEQYF
j_gene: TRBJ1-6; v_gene: TRBV15; abundance: NA; d_gene: TRBD1; CDR3nt: TGTGCCACCAGCAGAGGTACAGGGGCGAGTTCACCCCTCCACTTT; CDR3aa: CATSRGTGASSPLHF
j_gene: TRBJ1-1; v_gene: TRBV5-5; abundance: few; d_gene: NA; CDR3nt: TGTGCCTCTACCATAAATTGGAACACTGAAGCTTTCTTT; CDR3aa: CASTINWNTEAFF
j_gene: TRBJ2-2; v_gene: TRBV6-1; abundance: NA; d_gene: TRBD1; CDR3nt: TGTGCCAGCAGCAGGACAGGGCTGTACACCGGGGAGCTGTTTTTT; CDR3aa: CASSRTGLYTGELFF
j_gene: TRBJ2-7; v_gene: TRBV28; abundance: NA; d_gene: NA; CDR3nt: TGTGCCAGCAGTTCAGGGGATAACTACGAGCAGTACTTC; CDR3aa: CASSSGDNYEQYF
j_gene: TRBJ2-7; v_gene: TRBV5-1; abundance: NA; d_gene: TRBD1; CDR3nt: TGCGCCAGCAGTCGAGAGGGGGCGCAGGAGCAGTACTTC; CDR3aa: CASSREGAQEQYF
j_gene: TRBJ2-1; v_gene: TRBV13; abundance: NA; d_gene: TRBD1; CDR3nt: TGTGCCAGCAGCTTAGGGGGACAGGGATATGAGCAGTTCTTC; CDR3aa: CASSLGGQGYEQFF
j_gene: TRBJ2-1; v_gene: TRBV29-1; abundance: NA; d_gene: TRBD2; CDR3nt: TGCAGCGTGGGCCATAGCGGGAGGCCCTACAATGAGCAGTTCTTC; CDR3aa: CSVGHSGRPYNEQFF
j_gene: TRBJ2-1; v_gene: TRBV5-1; abundance: few; d_gene: NA; CDR3nt: TGCGCCAGCAGCTTGGTCGACCGGAGCTCCTACAATGAGCAGTTCTTC; CDR3aa: CASSLVDRSSYNEQFF
j_gene: TRBJ2-3; v_gene: TRBV11-1; abundance: NA; d_gene: NA; CDR3nt: TGTGCCAGCAGACCCCCAATGGGAGGAGGCACAGATACGCAGTATTTT; CDR3aa: CASRPPMGGGTDTQYF
j_gene: TRBJ2-7; v_gene: TRBV5-1; abundance: NA; d_gene: TRBD1; CDR3nt: TGCGCCAGCAGCCCGCCGGGACAGGGGGCCGAGCAGTACTTC; CDR3aa: CASSPPGQGAEQYF
j_gene: TRBJ1-1; v_gene: TRBV7-3; abundance: NA; d_gene: NA; CDR3nt: TGTGCCAGCAGCCAAACAGGGTTCAACACTGAAGCTTTCTTT; CDR3aa: CASSQTGFNTEAFF
j_gene: TRBJ1-2; v_gene: TRBV29-1; abundance: few; d_gene: NA; CDR3nt: TGCAGCGTTGCCAAAAGACAGGACAATGGCTACACCTTC; CDR3aa: CSVAKRQDNGYTF
j_gene: TRBJ2-1; v_gene: TRBV10-2; abundance: NA; d_gene: TRBD2; CDR3nt: TGCGCCAGTAGACTAGCGGGAGGCCTCAATGAGCAGTTCTTC; CDR3aa: CASRLAGGLNEQFF
j_gene: TRBJ2-3; v_gene: TRBV18; abundance: few; d_gene: NA; CDR3nt: TGTGCCAGCTCACCACGGGGGCCAGATACGCAGTATTTT; CDR3aa: CASSPRGPDTQYF
j_gene: TRBJ1-5; v_gene: TRBV18; abundance: NA; d_gene: TRBD1; CDR3nt: TGTGCCAGCTCACCACGACAGGGGGCGAATCAGCCCCAGCATTTT; CDR3aa: CASSPRQGANQPQHF
j_gene: TRBJ1-6; v_gene: TRBV30; abundance: NA; d_gene: NA; CDR3nt: TGTGCCTGGACCCCTAGGATGAGGAATTCACCCCTCCACTTT; CDR3aa: CAWTPRMRNSPLHF
j_gene: TRBJ2-2; v_gene: TRBV19; abundance: few; d_gene: TRBD1; CDR3nt: TGTGCCAGTAGTACCCGGGACAGGGGAGCCGGGGAGCTGTTTTTT; CDR3aa: CASSTRDRGAGELFF
j_gene: TRBJ2-5; v_gene: TRBV7-2; abundance: NA; d_gene: TRBD2; CDR3nt: TGTGCCAGCAGTCGACTAGCGGGGGGGCTCGAGAAGACCCAGTACTTC; CDR3aa: CASSRLAGGLEKTQYF
j_gene: TRBJ2-7; v_gene: TRBV27; abundance: NA; d_gene: TRBD1; CDR3nt: TGTGCCAGCAGTTCATCGAGGGACAGGGGTGACGAGCAGTACTTC; CDR3aa: CASSSSRDRGDEQYF
j_gene: TRBJ1-2; v_gene: TRBV5-4; abundance: NA; d_gene: TRBD1; CDR3nt: TGTGCCAGCAGCTATAGACAGGGATCCCACGGCTACACCTTC; CDR3aa: CASSYRQGSHGYTF
j_gene: TRBJ1-3; v_gene: TRBV30; abundance: NA; d_gene: NA; CDR3nt: TGTGCCTGGAGTCGCGGGAATCCTGGAAACACCATATATTTT; CDR3aa: CAWSRGNPGNTIYF
j_gene: TRBJ1-4; v_gene: TRBV4-1; abundance: NA; d_gene: NA; CDR3nt: TGCGCCAGCAGCCAAGCAGCGGCTTGGGGTGAAAAACTGTTTTTT; CDR3aa: CASSQAAAWGEKLFF
j_gene: TRBJ1-1; v_gene: TRBV5-4; abundance: NA; d_gene: TRBD1; CDR3nt: TGTGCCAGCAGCACCCAACAGGGGGCGCGTTCTGAAGCTTTCTTT; CDR3aa: CASSTQQGARSEAFF
j_gene: TRBJ2-1; v_gene: TRBV9; abundance: NA; d_gene: TRBD2; CDR3nt: TGTGCCAGCAGCGGAAAACCCAGACCCGGGGGACTAGCGGGGGGGCCCTACAATGAGCAGTTCTTC; CDR3aa: CASSGKPRPGGLAGGPYNEQFF
j_gene: TRBJ2-2; v_gene: TRBV19; abundance: NA; d_gene: NA; CDR3nt: TGTGCCAGTAGCATACAGGGAACCGGGGAGCTGTTTTTT; CDR3aa: CASSIQGTGELFF
j_gene: TRBJ1-4; v_gene: TRBV10-3; abundance: NA; d_gene: NA; CDR3nt: TGTGCCATCAGTGAGTCCGACAGGCCGAATGAAAAACTGTTTTTT; CDR3aa: CAISESDRPNEKLFF
j_gene: TRBJ2-7; v_gene: TRBV18; abundance: NA; d_gene: NA; CDR3nt: TGTGCCAGCTCTGTCGGGACGGGGGACGAGCAGTACTTC; CDR3aa: CASSVGTGDEQYF
j_gene: TRBJ1-1; v_gene: TRBV9; abundance: NA; d_gene: NA; CDR3nt: TGTGCCAGCAGCAACCCTCCGGGGGGGGAGGCTTTCTTT; CDR3aa: CASSNPPGGEAFF
j_gene: TRBJ2-3; v_gene: TRBV4-1; abundance: NA; d_gene: NA; CDR3nt: TGCGCCAGCAGCTCGAGGACAGGCACAGATACGCAGTATTTT; CDR3aa: CASSSRTGTDTQYF
j_gene: TRBJ2-7; v_gene: TRBV9; abundance: few; d_gene: TRBD2; CDR3nt: TGTGCCAGCAGCCCACTAGCGGGGAACCACTACGAGCAGTACTTC; CDR3aa: CASSPLAGNHYEQYF
j_gene: TRBJ1-1; v_gene: TRBV20-1; abundance: NA; d_gene: NA; CDR3nt: TGCAGTGCCCTAGTTCGAAGGGGAGCTTTCTTT; CDR3aa: CSALVRRGAFF
j_gene: TRBJ2-7; v_gene: TRBV11-2; abundance: NA; d_gene: TRBD1; CDR3nt: TGTGCCAGCAGCTTAGCCGGGACAGCCTACGAGCAGTACTTC; CDR3aa: CASSLAGTAYEQYF